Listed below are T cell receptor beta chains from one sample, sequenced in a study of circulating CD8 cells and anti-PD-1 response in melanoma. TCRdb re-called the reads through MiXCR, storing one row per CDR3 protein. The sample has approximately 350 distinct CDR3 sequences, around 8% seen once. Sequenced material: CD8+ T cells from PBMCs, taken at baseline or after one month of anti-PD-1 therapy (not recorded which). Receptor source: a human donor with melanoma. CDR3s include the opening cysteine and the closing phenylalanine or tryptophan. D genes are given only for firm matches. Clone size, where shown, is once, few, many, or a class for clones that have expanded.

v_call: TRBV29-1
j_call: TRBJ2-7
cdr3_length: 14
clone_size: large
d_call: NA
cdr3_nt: TGCAGCGTGGCCGGGATATTGGGAGCCGACGAGCAGTACTTC
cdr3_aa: CSVAGILGADEQYF

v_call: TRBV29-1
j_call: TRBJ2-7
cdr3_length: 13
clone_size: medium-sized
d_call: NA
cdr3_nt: TGCAGCGCCTCAGGACGCAACTCCTACGAGCAGTACTTC
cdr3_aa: CSASGRNSYEQYF

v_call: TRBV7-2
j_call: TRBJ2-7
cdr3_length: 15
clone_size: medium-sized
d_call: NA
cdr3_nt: TGTGCCAGCAGCCCGGTGGGGGCGAGCTCCTACGAGCAGTACTTC
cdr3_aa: CASSPVGASSYEQYF

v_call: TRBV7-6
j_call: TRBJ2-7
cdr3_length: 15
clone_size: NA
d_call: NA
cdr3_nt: TGTGCCGGCGGCCCGCATGGATCAGGAATCTACGAGCAGTACTTC
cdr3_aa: CAGGPHGSGIYEQYF

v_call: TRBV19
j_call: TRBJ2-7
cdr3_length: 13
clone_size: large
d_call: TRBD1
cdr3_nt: TGTGCCAGTAGAGACAGGGGGCTCTACGAGCAGTACTTC
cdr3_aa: CASRDRGLYEQYF

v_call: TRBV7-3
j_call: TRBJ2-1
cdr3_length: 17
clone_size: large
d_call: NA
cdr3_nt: TGTGCCAGCAGCTTAATCGGCAGCCCCAGCTCCTACAATGAGCAGTTCTTC
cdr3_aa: CASSLIGSPSSYNEQFF

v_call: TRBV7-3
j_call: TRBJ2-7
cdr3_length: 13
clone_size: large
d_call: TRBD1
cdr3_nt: TGTGCCAGCAGCTGGACAGGGGATGACGAGCAGTACTTC
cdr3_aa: CASSWTGDDEQYF

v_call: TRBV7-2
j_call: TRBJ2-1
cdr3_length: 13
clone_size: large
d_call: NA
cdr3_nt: TGTGCCAGCAGCGCACCCGGCGGGATTGAGCAGTTCTTC
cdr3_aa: CASSAPGGIEQFF